Presented here are 23 T cell receptor beta chains from one specimen sequenced in a study of T cell repertoires in cytomegalovirus infection. MiXCR, run by TCRdb on the reads, gives a single entry per CDR3 protein. The sample lists approximately 170,000 distinct CDR3 sequences; under 20% were seen once. Sequenced material: CD8+ T cells from PBMCs. The receptors derive from a human donor in good health (CMV status not recorded). Some clones in this sample may be carry-over from other donors' samples.

The genes are TRBV7-4 and TRBJ2-1; the match to TRBD2 covers 11 bases. V lost 2 bases, J lost 2 bases, and 17 bases stayed unmatched. This CDR3 comprises 21 residues. The germline CDR1 and CDR2 sequences are SGHVT and SQSDAQ. The CDR3 region is CASSLLARGDLAGGPYNEQFF. CDR3 in DNA: TGTGCCAGCAGCTTACTCGCTCGGGGCGACCTAGCGGGAGGCCCCTACAATGAGCAGTTCTTC.

The rearrangement joins TRBV7-9 to TRBJ2-1; weak D call: TRBD2 (6 bases). Between the trimmed V and J ends, which lost 4 bases and 2 bases, there was a span of 15 bases. This CDR3 spans 16 amino acids. Germline-derived CDR1 and CDR2 are SEHNR and FQNEAQ (reference sequence). The CDR3 DNA reads TGTGCCAGCAGCTCGCCCCGGGACTTCCCCTACAATGAGCAGTTCTTC. Translating it yields CASSSPRDFPYNEQFF.

This clonotype was detected a few times. The chain has TRBV29-1 and TRBJ2-1, with D possibly being TRBD2 (7 bases). Germline values: CDR1 SQVTM, CDR2 ANQGSEA. The length of the CDR3 is 15 residues. Trimming removed 0 bases at V and 7 bases at J, with 16 bases between. CDR3 amino acids: CSVEDPPGGLNEQFF. The CDR3 DNA reads TGCAGCGTTGAAGATCCCCCGGGGGGCCTAAATGAGCAGTTCTTC.

This rearrangement joins TRBV28 to TRBJ1-1, with 9 nucleotides matching TRBD1. The V gene's germline CDR1 is MDHEN and CDR2 SYDVKM. With V trimmed by 6 bases and J by 5 bases, 13 bases remained unmatched. The CDR3 is 16 residues long. CDR3 region: CASRHGQGMKYTEAFF. CDR3 sequence (DNA): TGTGCCAGCAGGCATGGACAGGGGATGAAGTATACTGAAGCTTTCTTT.

J is TRBJ1-1 and V is TRBV9, with D perhaps matching TRBD1 (6 bases). Deletions cut 1 base from V and 7 bases from J, with 17 bases between. This CDR3 contains 15 residues. The germline V gene encodes CDR1 SGDLS and CDR2 YYNGEE. The CDR3 region has the DNA TGTGCCAGCAGCGTAAAGGGGGGGAGGGTTGGTGAAGCTTTCTTT. Its translation: CASSVKGGRVGEAFF.

This clonotype was seen a handful of times. The J gene is TRBJ2-7, the V gene TRBV7-2, with TRBD1 as a possible D gene (5 bases). Germline V gene lookup returns CDR1 SGHTA and CDR2 FQGNSA. This CDR3 contains 13 residues. Trimming shortened V by 6 bases and J by 4 bases, and 13 bases separated the two germline ends. The CDR3 coding sequence is TGTGCCAGCAGTTATAACACAGGTTACGAGCAGTACTTC. Amino acid sequence: CASSYNTGYEQYF.

This chain connects TRBV6-2 or TRBV6-3 to TRBJ2-4, with D tentatively TRBD2 (7 bases). The CDR3 spans 16 residues. Germline CDR1 MNHEY, CDR2 SVGEGT. V lost 5 bases and J 6 bases, leaving 20 bases between the germline ends. This chain's CDR3 is CASSIAGATRGNIQYF. In DNA form, the CDR3 reads TGTGCCAGCAGTATCGCGGGGGCCACCAGGGGAAACATTCAGTACTTC.

The CDR3: CASSHRQNTEAFF. For the CDR3, the DNA is TGTGCCAGCAGTCATCGACAGAACACTGAAGCTTTCTTT. The J gene is TRBJ1-1, the V gene TRBV12-3 or TRBV12-4; D call uncertain. Trimming shortened V by 5 bases and J by 1 base, and 8 bases separated the two germline ends. This CDR3 has 13 residues.

The chain joins TRBV7-2 to TRBJ1-1, with D uncertain. Germline V gives CDR1 SGHTA, CDR2 FQGNSA. This CDR3 is 18 amino acids long. Trimming stripped 5 bases from V and 0 bases from J, with 22 bases between. The CDR3 DNA follows: TGTGCCAGCAGCGCCGTCACCCTATTACAGAATATGAACACTGAAGCTTTCTTT. This translates into CASSAVTLLQNMNTEAFF.

In DNA, the CDR3 is TGTGCCAGCAGCTTAGAGGCTAGCGGGGCCTACAATGAGCAGTTCTTC. Its translation: CASSLEASGAYNEQFF. The chain joins TRBV7-6 to TRBJ2-1; 9 bases are shared with TRBD2. The V gene's germline CDR1 is SGHVS and CDR2 FNYEAQ. J was trimmed by 2 bases and V by 1 base; bases with no gene match: 3. The CDR3 is made up of 16 amino acids.

At least ten counts were recorded for this clonotype. V is TRBV7-9 and J is TRBJ2-2; unclear D gene. Trimming took 3 bases from V and 4 from J, leaving 21 bases between them. Germline-derived CDR1 and CDR2 are SEHNR and FQNEAQ (reference sequence). The length of the CDR3 is 18 residues. CDR3 protein: CASSFKETFGRGTGELFF. The CDR3 DNA follows: TGTGCCAGCAGCTTTAAAGAGACATTCGGAAGAGGCACCGGGGAGCTGTTTTTT.

The CDR3 DNA sequence: TGTGCCAGCAGTACCGACAGGTTCTATGGCTACACCTTC. It translates to CASSTDRFYGYTF. This chain connects TRBV28 to TRBJ1-2; tentative D call: TRBD1 (6 bases). Germline loops: CDR1 MDHEN, CDR2 SYDVKM. V lost 5 bases to trimming and J lost 4 bases, with 11 bases between them. The CDR3 has 13 residues.

The CDR3 region is CASRPGLNSYEQYF. The CDR3 DNA sequence: TGTGCCAGCAGACCGGGACTCAACTCCTACGAGCAGTACTTC. This sequence joins TRBV27 and TRBJ2-7, with D perhaps matching TRBD2 (6 bases). CDR3 length: 14 residues. Germline V gene data show CDR1 as MNHEY and CDR2 as SMNVEV (reference sequence). V dropped 6 bases and J dropped 0 bases, with 12 bases sitting between them.

This clonotype showed up just a few times. The genes are TRBV6-1 and TRBJ2-7; possible D gene TRBD1, 6 bases. V lost 5 bases, J lost 3 bases, and 20 bases lay in between. There are 16 residues in the CDR3. CDR1 is MNHNS, CDR2 SASEGT, per germline. Here the CDR3 DNA reads TGTGCCAGCAGTTTTACACTGGACAGAAGTCTCTACGAGCAGTACTTC. Its protein product is CASSFTLDRSLYEQYF.

The rearrangement uses TRBV28 and TRBJ2-1; D remains unclear. The ends were cut back, 3 bases at V and 7 bases at J, with 13 bases in the middle. Germline V gene lookup returns CDR1 MDHEN and CDR2 SYDVKM. The CDR3 totals 14 residues. The CDR3 spells CASSFIYPGNEQFF. CDR3 sequence (DNA): TGTGCCAGCAGTTTTATATATCCCGGGAATGAGCAGTTCTTC.

The chain has TRBV6-5 and TRBJ2-7; 8 bases are a match to TRBD2. The CDR3 extends over 14 amino acids. Germline-derived CDR1 and CDR2 are MNHEY and SVGAGI. The V and J ends lost 2 bases and 7 bases, in that order; junction bases with no gene match: 7. Here the CDR3 reads CASSYSEGLGEQYF. In DNA, the CDR3 is TGTGCCAGCAGTTACAGTGAGGGACTAGGGGAGCAGTACTTC.

Details on this clonotype: One end of the junction fails to match germline, which may point to a read error. The V gene is TRBV28, the J gene TRBJ2-7, with no clear D. The CDR3 sequence is 11 residues long. The germline V gene has CDR1 MDHEN and CDR2 SYDVKM. CDR3 sequence reads: CAGSPRVEQYF. For the CDR3, the DNA is TGTGCCGGCAGTCCCCGGGTGGAGCAGTACTTC. Using reference TRBV28 and TRBJ2-7 for the parts outside the CDR3, the full variable domain is DVKVTQSSRYLVKRTGEKVFLECVQDMDHENMFWYRQDPGLGLRLIYFSYDVKMKEKGDIPEGYSVSREKKERFSLILESASTNQTSMYLCAGSPRVEQYFGPGTRLTVT.

The V call is TRBV7-9, the J call TRBJ2-2; 7 nucleotides align to TRBD1. The CDR3 consists of 15 residues. Germline V gene sequence: CDR1 SEHNR, CDR2 FQNEAQ (reference sequence). V shed 4 bases, J shed 7 bases, and the junction held 9 bases outside the gene matches. CDR3 sequence reads: CASSSWTGPDGELFF. As DNA, the CDR3 is TGTGCCAGCAGCTCGTGGACAGGTCCGGACGGGGAGCTGTTTTTT.

This clonotype was picked up a small number of times. The chain uses TRBV6-2 or TRBV6-3 and TRBJ1-1; the match to TRBD1 covers 11 bases. J was trimmed by 3 bases and V by 2 bases; bases with no gene match: 8. This CDR3 region has 17 residues. The germline V gene has CDR1 MNHEY and CDR2 SVGEGT. CDR3 bases: TGTGCCAGCAGTTACCCCAAGGACAGGGGGCATTACACTGAAGCTTTCTTT. Amino acid sequence: CASSYPKDRGHYTEAFF.

CDR3 coding DNA: TGTGCCAGCAGTTCGTTTTCCGGGACAGGGACTCAGCCCCAGCATTTT. Residues: CASSSFSGTGTQPQHF. The chain couples TRBV7-8 to TRBJ1-5, with 9 bases matching TRBD1. Looked up from germline, CDR1 is SGHVS and CDR2 is FQNEAQ. CDR3 length: 16 residues. V shed 6 bases and J 6 bases; nucleotides not matched to a gene: 12.

This clonotype showed up just a few times. J is TRBJ2-3 and V is TRBV5-1; 8 nucleotides line up with TRBD2. J gave up 1 base and V 3 bases, and 7 bases lay outside the gene matches. The CDR3 consists of 16 residues. Germline V lookup: CDR1 SGHRS, CDR2 YFSETQ. In DNA, the CDR3 is TGCGCCAGCAGCTGGGCACTAGCGGTGCGCACAGATACGCAGTATTTT. It specifies CASSWALAVRTDTQYF. The full variable domain, its missing parts supplied by reference TRBV5-1 and TRBJ2-3, is KAGVTQTPRYLIKTRGQQVTLSCSPISGHRSVSWYQQTPGQGLQFLFEYFSETQRNKGNFPGRFSGRQFSNSRSEMNVSTLELGDSALYLCASSWALAVRTDTQYFGPGTRLTVL.

This clonotype has a handful of counts. This sequence joins TRBV28 and TRBJ1-3; D not certain. The V gene's germline CDR1 is MDHEN and CDR2 SYDVKM. Between the trimmed V and J ends, which lost 4 bases and 4 bases, there was a span of 20 bases. CDR3 length: 17 residues. Here the CDR3 reads CASSYLYSGNSGNTIYF. CDR3 in DNA: TGTGCCAGCAGTTACCTTTACAGCGGCAACTCGGGAAACACCATATATTTT. The whole variable domain, filled in from reference TRBV28 and TRBJ1-3, reads DVKVTQSSRYLVKRTGEKVFLECVQDMDHENMFWYRQDPGLGLRLIYFSYDVKMKEKGDIPEGYSVSREKKERFSLILESASTNQTSMYLCASSYLYSGNSGNTIYFGEGSWLTVV.

This clonotype was observed a few times. The rearrangement links TRBV4-3 to TRBJ2-5; the D call may be TRBD1 or TRBD2 (5 bases each). Between the trimmed V and J ends, which lost 0 bases and 6 bases, there was a span of 8 bases. Germline V CDR1 and CDR2: LGHNA, YSLEER. This CDR3 contains 13 residues. CDR3 amino acids: CASSQDWGQTQYF. The CDR3 bases are TGCGCCAGCAGCCAAGATTGGGGACAGACCCAGTACTTC.